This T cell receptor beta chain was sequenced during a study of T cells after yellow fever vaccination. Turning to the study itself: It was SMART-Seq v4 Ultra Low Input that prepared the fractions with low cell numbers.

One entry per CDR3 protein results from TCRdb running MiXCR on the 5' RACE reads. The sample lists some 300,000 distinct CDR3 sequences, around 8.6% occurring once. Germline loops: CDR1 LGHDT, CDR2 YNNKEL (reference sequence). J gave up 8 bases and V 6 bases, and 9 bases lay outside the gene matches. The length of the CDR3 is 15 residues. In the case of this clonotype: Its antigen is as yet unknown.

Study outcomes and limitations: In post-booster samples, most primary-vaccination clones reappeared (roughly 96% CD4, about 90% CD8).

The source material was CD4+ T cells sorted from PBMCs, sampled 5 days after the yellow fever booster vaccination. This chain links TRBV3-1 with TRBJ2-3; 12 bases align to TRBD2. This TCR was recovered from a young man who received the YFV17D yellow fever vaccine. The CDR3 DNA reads TGTGCCAGCAGAGAGCTAGCGGGGGGGCCACGTACGCAGTATTTT. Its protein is CASRELAGGPRTQYF.